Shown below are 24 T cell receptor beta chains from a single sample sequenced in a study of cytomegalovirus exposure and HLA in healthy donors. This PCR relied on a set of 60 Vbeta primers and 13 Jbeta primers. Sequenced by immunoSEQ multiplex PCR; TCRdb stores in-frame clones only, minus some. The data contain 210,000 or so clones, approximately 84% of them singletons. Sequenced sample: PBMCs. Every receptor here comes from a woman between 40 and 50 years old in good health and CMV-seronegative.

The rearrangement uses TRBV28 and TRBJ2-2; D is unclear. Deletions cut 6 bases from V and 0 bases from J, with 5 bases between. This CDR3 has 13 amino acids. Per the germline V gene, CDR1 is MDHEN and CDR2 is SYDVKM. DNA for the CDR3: TGTGCCAGCAGGGCTCCGAACACCGGGGAGCTGTTTTTT. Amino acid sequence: CASRAPNTGELFF.

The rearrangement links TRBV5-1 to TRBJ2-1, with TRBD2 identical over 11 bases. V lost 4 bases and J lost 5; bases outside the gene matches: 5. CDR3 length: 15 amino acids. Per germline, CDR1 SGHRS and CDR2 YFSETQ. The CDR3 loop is CASSELAGGDNEQFF. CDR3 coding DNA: TGCGCCAGCAGCGAGTTAGCGGGGGGGGACAATGAGCAGTTCTTC. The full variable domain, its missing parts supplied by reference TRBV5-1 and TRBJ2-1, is KAGVTQTPRYLIKTRGQQVTLSCSPISGHRSVSWYQQTPGQGLQFLFEYFSETQRNKGNFPGRFSGRQFSNSRSEMNVSTLELGDSALYLCASSELAGGDNEQFFGPGTRLTVL.

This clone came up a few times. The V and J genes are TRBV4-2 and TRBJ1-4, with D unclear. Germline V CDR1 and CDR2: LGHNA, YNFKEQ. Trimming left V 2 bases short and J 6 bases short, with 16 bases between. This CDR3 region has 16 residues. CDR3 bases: TGTGCCAGCAGCCAATACTTAGGGAGAACCGATGAAAAACTGTTTTTT. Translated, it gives CASSQYLGRTDEKLFF.

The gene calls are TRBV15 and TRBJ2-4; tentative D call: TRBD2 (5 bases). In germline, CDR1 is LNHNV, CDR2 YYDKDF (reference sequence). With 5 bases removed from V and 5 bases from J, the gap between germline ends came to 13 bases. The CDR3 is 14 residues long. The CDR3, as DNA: TGTGCCACCAGCCGACCCGGGGTACAAAACATTCAGTACTTC. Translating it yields CATSRPGVQNIQYF.

In DNA, the CDR3 is TGCGCCAGCAGCCGGGACAGGGGGGGCACTGAAGCTTTCTTT. This translates into CASSRDRGGTEAFF. The chain carries TRBV5-1 and TRBJ1-1, with 11 bases lining up with TRBD1. Trimming took 4 bases from V and 4 from J; bases not matched to a gene: 3. The V gene's germline CDR1 is SGHRS and CDR2 YFSETQ. The CDR3 consists of 14 residues.

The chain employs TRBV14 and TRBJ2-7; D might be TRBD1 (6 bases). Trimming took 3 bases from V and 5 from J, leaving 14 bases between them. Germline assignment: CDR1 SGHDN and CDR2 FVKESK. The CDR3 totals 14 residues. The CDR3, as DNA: TGTGCCAGCAGCCACCCAGGTCAGGGGCACGAGCAGTACTTC. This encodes CASSHPGQGHEQYF.

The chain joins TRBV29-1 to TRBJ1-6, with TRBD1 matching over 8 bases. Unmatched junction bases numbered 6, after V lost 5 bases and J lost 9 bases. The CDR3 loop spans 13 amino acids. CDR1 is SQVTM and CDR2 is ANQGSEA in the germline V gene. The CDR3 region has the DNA TGCAGCGTTTCAGACAGGGGAGGTTCACCCCTCCACTTT. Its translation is CSVSDRGGSPLHF.

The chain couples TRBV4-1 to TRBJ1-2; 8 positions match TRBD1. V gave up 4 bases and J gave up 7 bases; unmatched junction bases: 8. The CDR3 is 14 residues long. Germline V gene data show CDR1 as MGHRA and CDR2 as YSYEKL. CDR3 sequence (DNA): TGCGCCAGCAGCCGGGTTCAGGGGGCGGCTGGCTACACCTTC. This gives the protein CASSRVQGAAGYTF.

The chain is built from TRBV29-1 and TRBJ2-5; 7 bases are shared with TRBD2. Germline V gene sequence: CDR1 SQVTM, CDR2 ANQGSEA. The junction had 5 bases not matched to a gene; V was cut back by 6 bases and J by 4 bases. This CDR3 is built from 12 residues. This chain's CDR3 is CSVAGRLETQYF. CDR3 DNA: TGCAGCGTAGCGGGACGGTTAGAGACCCAGTACTTC.

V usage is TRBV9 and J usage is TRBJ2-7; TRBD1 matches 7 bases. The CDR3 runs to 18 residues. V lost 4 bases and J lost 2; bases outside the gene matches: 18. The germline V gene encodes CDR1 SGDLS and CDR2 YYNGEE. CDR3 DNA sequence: TGTGCCAGCAGCCATTCAGCCACCGGGACAGAGACCCCCTACGAGCAGTACTTC. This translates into CASSHSATGTETPYEQYF.

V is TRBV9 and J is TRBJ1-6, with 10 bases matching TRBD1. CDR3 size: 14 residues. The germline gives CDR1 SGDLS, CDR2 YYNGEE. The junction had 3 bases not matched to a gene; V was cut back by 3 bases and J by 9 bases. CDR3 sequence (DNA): TGTGCCAGCAGCGGACGGGACAGGGGTTCACCCCTCCACTTT. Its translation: CASSGRDRGSPLHF.

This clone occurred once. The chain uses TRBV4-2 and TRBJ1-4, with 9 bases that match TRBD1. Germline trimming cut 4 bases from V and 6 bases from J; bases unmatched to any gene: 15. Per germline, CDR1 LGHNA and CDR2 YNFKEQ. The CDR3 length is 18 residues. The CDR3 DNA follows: TGTGCCAGCAGCCGACGCGGACAGGGGAGGTCTGAGGATGAAAAACTGTTTTTT. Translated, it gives CASSRRGQGRSEDEKLFF.

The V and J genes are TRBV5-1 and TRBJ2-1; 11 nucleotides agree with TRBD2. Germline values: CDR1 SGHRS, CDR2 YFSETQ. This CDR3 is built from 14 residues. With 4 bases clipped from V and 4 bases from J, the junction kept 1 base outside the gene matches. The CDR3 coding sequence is TGCGCCAGCAGCGCTAGCGGGGGGTACAATGAGCAGTTCTTC. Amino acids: CASSASGGYNEQFF.

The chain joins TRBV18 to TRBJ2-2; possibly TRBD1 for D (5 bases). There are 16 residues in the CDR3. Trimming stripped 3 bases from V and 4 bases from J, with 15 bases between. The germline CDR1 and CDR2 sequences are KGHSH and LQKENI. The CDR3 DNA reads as TGTGCCAGCTCACCGGACAATGGGGTCCTCACCGGGGAGCTGTTTTTT. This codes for CASSPDNGVLTGELFF. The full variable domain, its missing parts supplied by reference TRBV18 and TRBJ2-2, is NAGVMQNPRHLVRRRGQEARLRCSPMKGHSHVYWYRQLPEEGLKFMVYLQKENIIDESGMPKERFSAEFPKEGPSILRIQQVVRGDSAAYFCASSPDNGVLTGELFFGEGSRLTVL.

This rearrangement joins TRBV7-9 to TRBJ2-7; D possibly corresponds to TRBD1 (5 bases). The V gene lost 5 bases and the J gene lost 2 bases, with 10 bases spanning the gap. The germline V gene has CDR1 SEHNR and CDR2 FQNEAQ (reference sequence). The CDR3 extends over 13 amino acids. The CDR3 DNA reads TGTGCCAGCAGCGTAGGACAAGCCTACGAGCAGTACTTC. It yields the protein CASSVGQAYEQYF. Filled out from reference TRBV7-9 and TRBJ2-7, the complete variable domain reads DTGVSQNPRHKITKRGQNVTFRCDPISEHNRLYWYRQTLGQGPEFLTYFQNEAQLEKSRLLSDRFSAERPKGSFSTLEIQRTEQGDSAMYLCASSVGQAYEQYFGPGTRLTVT.

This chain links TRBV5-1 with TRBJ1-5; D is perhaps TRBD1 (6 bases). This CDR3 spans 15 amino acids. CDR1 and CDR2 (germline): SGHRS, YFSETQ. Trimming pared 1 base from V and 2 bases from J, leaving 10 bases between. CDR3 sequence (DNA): TGCGCCAGCAGCTTGACAGGGCGGGGCAATCAGCCCCAGCATTTT. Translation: CASSLTGRGNQPQHF.

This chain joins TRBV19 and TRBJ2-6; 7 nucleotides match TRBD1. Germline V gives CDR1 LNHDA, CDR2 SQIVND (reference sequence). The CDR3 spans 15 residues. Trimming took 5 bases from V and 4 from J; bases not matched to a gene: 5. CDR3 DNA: TGTGCCAGTAGTCCACAGGGGTACGGGGCCAACGTCCTGACTTTC. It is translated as CASSPQGYGANVLTF. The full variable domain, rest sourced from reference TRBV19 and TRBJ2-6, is DGGITQSPKYLFRKEGQNVTLSCEQNLNHDAMYWYRQDPGQGLRLIYYSQIVNDFQKGDIAEGYSVSREKKESFPLTVTSAQKNPTAFYLCASSPQGYGANVLTFGAGSRLTVL.

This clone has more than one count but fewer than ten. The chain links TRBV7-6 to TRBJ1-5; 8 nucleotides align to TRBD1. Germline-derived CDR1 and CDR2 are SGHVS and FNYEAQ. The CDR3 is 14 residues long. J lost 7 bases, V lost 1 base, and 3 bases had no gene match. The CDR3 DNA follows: TGTGCCAGCAGCTTAGAACAGGGGGGACAGCCCCAGCATTTT. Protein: CASSLEQGGQPQHF.

CDR3 sequence: CASSLDGTEYGYTF. The CDR3 bases are TGCGCCAGCAGCTTGGATGGGACAGAGTATGGCTACACCTTC. J is TRBJ1-2 and V is TRBV5-1, with 7 positions matching TRBD1. Germline CDR1 reads SGHRS; CDR2 reads YFSETQ. V shed 0 bases and J 5 bases; nucleotides not matched to a gene: 4. The CDR3 loop spans 14 amino acids. The variable domain in full, with the rest retrieved from reference TRBV5-1 and TRBJ1-2, is KAGVTQTPRYLIKTRGQQVTLSCSPISGHRSVSWYQQTPGQGLQFLFEYFSETQRNKGNFPGRFSGRQFSNSRSEMNVSTLELGDSALYLCASSLDGTEYGYTFGSGTRLTVV.

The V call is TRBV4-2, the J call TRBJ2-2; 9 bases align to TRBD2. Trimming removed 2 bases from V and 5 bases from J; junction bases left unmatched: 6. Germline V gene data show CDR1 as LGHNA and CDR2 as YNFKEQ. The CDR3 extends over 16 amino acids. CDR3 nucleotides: TGTGCCAGCAGCCAAAACGCGGGGGGGCGGACCGGGGAGCTGTTTTTT. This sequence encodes CASSQNAGGRTGELFF.

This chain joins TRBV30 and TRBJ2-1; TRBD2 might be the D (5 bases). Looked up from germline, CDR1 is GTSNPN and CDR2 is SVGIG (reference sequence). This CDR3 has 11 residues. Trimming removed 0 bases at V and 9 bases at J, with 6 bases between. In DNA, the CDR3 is TGTGCCTGGAGTGTACGGGGTGAGCAGTTCTTC. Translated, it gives CAWSVRGEQFF. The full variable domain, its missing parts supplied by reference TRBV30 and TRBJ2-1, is SQTIHQWPATLVQPVGSPLSLECTVEGTSNPNLYWYRQAAGRGLQLLFYSVGIGQISSEVPQNLSASRPQDRQFILSSKKLLLSDSGFYLCAWSVRGEQFFGPGTRLTVL.

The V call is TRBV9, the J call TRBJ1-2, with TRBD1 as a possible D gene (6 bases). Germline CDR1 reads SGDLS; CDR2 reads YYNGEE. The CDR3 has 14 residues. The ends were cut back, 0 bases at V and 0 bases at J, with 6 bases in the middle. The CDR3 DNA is TGTGCCAGCAGCGTAGGGACAGCTAACTATGGCTACACCTTC. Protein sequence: CASSVGTANYGYTF.

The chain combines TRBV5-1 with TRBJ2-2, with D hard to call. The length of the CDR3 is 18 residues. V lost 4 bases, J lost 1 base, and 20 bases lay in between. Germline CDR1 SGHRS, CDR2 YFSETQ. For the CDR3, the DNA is TGCGCCAGCAGCACCACCCCGAAGGAGCGTTTGAACACCGGGGAGCTGTTTTTT. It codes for CASSTTPKERLNTGELFF.

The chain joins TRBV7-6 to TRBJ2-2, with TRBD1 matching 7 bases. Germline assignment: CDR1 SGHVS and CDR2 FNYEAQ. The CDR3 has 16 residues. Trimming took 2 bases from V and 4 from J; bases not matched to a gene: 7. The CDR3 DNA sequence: TGTGCCAGCAGCTTACGAGCACAGGGGAGCACCGGGGAGCTGTTTTTT. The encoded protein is CASSLRAQGSTGELFF.